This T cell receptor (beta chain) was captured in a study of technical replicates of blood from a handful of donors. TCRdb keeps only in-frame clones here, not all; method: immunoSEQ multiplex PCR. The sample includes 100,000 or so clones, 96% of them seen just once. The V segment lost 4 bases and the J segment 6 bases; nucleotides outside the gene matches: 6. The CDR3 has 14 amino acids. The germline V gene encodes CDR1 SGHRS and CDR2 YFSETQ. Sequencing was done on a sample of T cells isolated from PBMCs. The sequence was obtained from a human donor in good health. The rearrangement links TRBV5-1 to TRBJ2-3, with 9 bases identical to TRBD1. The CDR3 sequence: CASSPRQGGDTQYF. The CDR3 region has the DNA TGCGCCAGCAGCCCCAGACAGGGGGGCGATACGCAGTATTTT.